Below are 15 T cell receptor beta chains sequenced from a single sample in a study of shared clonotypes between healthy human individuals (dated by TCRdb to 2020 to 2021). CD8 naive samples were obtained by positive selection for CCR7 among CD45RO-negative cells, yielding a CD45RA+CCR7+ population from which TemRA cells were excluded. Libraries were built with the immunoSEQ multiplex PCR assay. Held by TCRdb, this immuneACCESS table contains in-frame sequences only and omits some clones. Under half of the omission traces to an unresolved V gene where checked; the cause of the rest is unknown. This sample holds roughly 2,000,000 clones; about 93% were observed only once. Jointly, the top ten make up 1.5% to 2% of the sample. The sequencing input was naive CD8+ T cells from PBMCs. Interpreted using the paper, the cell subset or site label stands for: CD45RA+CCR7+. The source of these receptors is a young man in good health. Some clones in this sample may be carry-over from other donors' samples.

CDR3 region: CASIKLQGEGYGYTF. CDR3 in DNA: TGCGCCAGCATTAAATTACAGGGGGAAGGCTATGGCTACACCTTC. V is TRBV5-1 and J is TRBJ1-2; 8 positions agree with TRBD1. There are 15 residues in the CDR3. Germline CDR1 reads SGHRS; CDR2 reads YFSETQ. J was trimmed by 4 bases and V by 6 bases; bases with no gene match: 11.

The chain employs TRBV28 and TRBJ1-5; D might be TRBD1 (6 bases). The length of the CDR3 is 15 residues. V was cut by 6 bases and J by 6 bases, with 18 bases left in between. The germline V gene has CDR1 MDHEN and CDR2 SYDVKM. CDR3 nucleotides: TGTGCCAGCAGCCCCCGGGACATCTTACCTCAGCCCCAGCATTTT. Amino acids: CASSPRDILPQPQHF.

This clone has only one observation. The chain combines TRBV27 with TRBJ2-6; 9 bases are a match to TRBD1. This CDR3 spans 16 amino acids. V was pared by 1 base and J by 9 bases, with 7 bases of the junction left unmatched. CDR1 is MNHEY, CDR2 SMNVEV, per germline (reference sequence). DNA of the CDR3: TGTGCCAGCAGTTTATTAACGGACAGGGGAGTCAACGTCCTGACTTTC. This encodes CASSLLTDRGVNVLTF.

The chain joins TRBV6-1 to TRBJ1-2; 8 bases align to TRBD1. Germline V CDR1 and CDR2: MNHNS, SASEGT. After removal of 3 bases from V and 1 base from J, the junction contained 10 bases not matched to a gene. This CDR3 has 17 residues. The CDR3 DNA is TGTGCCAGCAGTGACCATTCGACAGGGGCCCATAACTATGGCTACACCTTC. Its translation: CASSDHSTGAHNYGYTF.

The chain uses TRBV14 and TRBJ2-7, with D uncertain. Germline V gives CDR1 SGHDN, CDR2 FVKESK. This CDR3 region has 13 residues. Trimming removed 1 base at V and 3 bases at J, with 7 bases between. The CDR3 DNA follows: TGTGCCAGCAGCCAAGCACGAGGCTACGAGCAGTACTTC. It codes for CASSQARGYEQYF.

The chain joins TRBV28 to TRBJ1-1, with 7 bases aligning to TRBD1. V lost 6 bases and J lost 4; bases outside the gene matches: 5. Looked up from germline, CDR1 is MDHEN and CDR2 is SYDVKM. The CDR3 covers 13 residues. In nucleotides, the CDR3 is TGTGCCAGCAGAGGGGCAGGGGGCACTGAAGCTTTCTTT. This codes for CASRGAGGTEAFF.

The gene calls are TRBV27 and TRBJ1-2; a weak D match, TRBD1 (5 bases). Germline V gene lookup returns CDR1 MNHEY and CDR2 SMNVEV (reference sequence). The CDR3 consists of 17 residues. V shed 2 bases and J shed 5 bases, with 21 bases lying between them. The CDR3 sequence: CASSLIGWGLQGYGYTF. The DNA for the CDR3 is TGTGCCAGCAGTTTAATCGGATGGGGACTCCAGGGATATGGCTACACCTTC.

This clone showed up just once. V is TRBV28 and J is TRBJ2-3; 10 bases match TRBD1. J was trimmed by 13 bases and V by 5 bases; bases with no gene match: 9. This CDR3 has 13 residues. The V gene's germline CDR1 is MDHEN and CDR2 SYDVKM. CDR3 sequence reads: CASSPPGTGEEYF. CDR3 coding DNA: TGTGCCAGCAGTCCACCCGGGACAGGGGAGGAGTATTTT.

V is TRBV9 and J is TRBJ2-3, with D perhaps TRBD1 (6 bases). Germline V lookup: CDR1 SGDLS, CDR2 YYNGEE. V gave up 5 bases and J gave up 1 base, with 11 bases separating them. CDR3 length equals 14 residues. CDR3 amino acids: CASRQGWGTDTQYF. Here the CDR3 DNA reads TGTGCCAGCAGACAGGGTTGGGGCACAGATACGCAGTATTTT.

Here the CDR3 DNA reads TGTGCCAGCAGTTTATCGGGACAGGGGGCGACAAGCTACACCTTC. Translated: CASSLSGQGATSYTF. The rearrangement uses TRBV27 and TRBJ1-2; 12 bases map to TRBD1. J was trimmed by 9 bases and V by 0 bases; bases with no gene match: 5. CDR1 and CDR2 (germline): MNHEY, SMNVEV (reference sequence). The CDR3 has 15 amino acids.

V and J are TRBV4-2 and TRBJ1-1; D not resolved. The V gene's germline CDR1 is LGHNA and CDR2 YNFKEQ. Trimming left V 0 bases short and J 2 bases short, with 16 bases between. CDR3 length: 17 amino acids. The CDR3 loop reads CASSQDGSYGANTEAFF. The DNA of the CDR3 is TGTGCCAGCAGCCAAGATGGGTCGTACGGAGCCAACACTGAAGCTTTCTTT.

The chain has TRBV29-1 and TRBJ1-5, with D hard to call. The germline CDR1 and CDR2 sequences are SQVTM and ANQGSEA. This CDR3 region has 13 residues. Trimming stripped 4 bases from V and 4 bases from J, with 11 bases between. The CDR3 reads CSVVEGTNQPQHF. The DNA of the CDR3 is TGCAGCGTTGTCGAAGGCACTAATCAGCCCCAGCATTTT.

This clone was observed a single time. The chain carries TRBV28 and TRBJ2-7, with 8 positions matching TRBD2. The V gene's germline CDR1 is MDHEN and CDR2 SYDVKM. The V segment lost 5 bases and the J segment 7 bases; nucleotides outside the gene matches: 7. CDR3 size: 13 residues. The CDR3 sequence: CASSRGGRREQYF. CDR3 DNA: TGTGCCAGCAGTCGGGGCGGGAGGAGGGAGCAGTACTTC.

The rearrangement uses TRBV27 and TRBJ2-5; D gene uncertain. This CDR3 has 13 amino acids. Trimming removed 2 bases from V and 0 bases from J, with 4 bases in between. The germline CDR1 and CDR2 sequences are MNHEY and SMNVEV (reference sequence). The CDR3 sequence: CASSLGYQETQYF. CDR3 coding DNA: TGTGCCAGCAGTTTAGGGTACCAAGAGACCCAGTACTTC.

The chain's CDR3 is CASSGRTSYEQYF. The CDR3 DNA follows: TGTGCCAGCAGTGGCCGGACATCCTACGAGCAGTACTTC. The rearrangement joins TRBV25-1 to TRBJ2-7, with TRBD1 as a possible D gene (5 bases). Germline assignment: CDR1 MGHDK and CDR2 SYGVNS. With 4 bases removed from V and 1 base from J, the gap between germline ends came to 8 bases. The CDR3 runs 13 residues.